The 31 T cell receptor beta chains below all came from one sample that was sequenced in a study of blood T cell repertoires in COVID-19 (TCRdb year 2020). The library was produced with the immunoSEQ multiplex PCR assay. The immuneACCESS repertoire file appears here via TCRdb, limited to in-frame rearrangements. These files lack a portion of the clones; in checked studies, under half of the deficit traces to unresolved V genes, and the cause of the others is not known. The sample table shows 200,000 to 300,000 clones, and 88% are seen once. Of the sample, 0.65% to 0.9% falls within the top ten clones. Sequencing used peripheral blood. These receptors were collected from a woman aged 30 to 39 with acute or convalescent COVID-19.

This clone was observed once. The chain carries TRBV25-1 and TRBJ2-7; no definite D call. The CDR3 sequence is 11 residues long. Germline V gene data show CDR1 as MGHDK and CDR2 as SYGVNS. With 4 bases removed from V and 9 bases from J, the gap between germline ends came to 10 bases. This chain's CDR3 is CASSVAESQYF. In DNA, the CDR3 is TGTGCCAGCAGTGTGGCGGAGTCGCAGTACTTC.

The CDR3: CASRDWTSGMAGWYF. CDR3 bases: TGTGCCAGCAGGGATTGGACTAGCGGGATGGCCGGGTGGTATTTT. This chain uses TRBV5-6 with TRBJ2-3; 12 bases line up with TRBD2. Germline V CDR1 and CDR2: SGHDT, YYEEEE. With 5 bases clipped from V and 14 bases from J, the junction kept 15 bases outside the gene matches. The CDR3 spans 15 residues. The whole variable domain, remainder taken from reference TRBV5-6 and TRBJ2-3, is DAGVTQSPTHLIKTRGQQVTLRCSPKSGHDTVSWYQQALGQGPQFIFQYYEEEERQRGNFPDRFSGHQFPNYSSELNVNALLLGDSALYLCASRDWTSGMAGWYFGPGTRLTVL.

This clone has a single count. Other nucleotide sequences in the sample specify the same CDR3. J is TRBJ2-7 and V is TRBV5-1; 10 bases are a match to TRBD2. There are 15 residues in the CDR3. CDR1 is SGHRS and CDR2 is YFSETQ in the germline V gene. J was trimmed by 2 bases and V by 0 bases; bases with no gene match: 2. CDR3 bases: TGCGCCAGCAGCTTGGGGCTAGCGGGGGCCTACGAGCAGTACTTC. It codes for CASSLGLAGAYEQYF.

The gene calls are TRBV10-3 and TRBJ1-1, with 12 bases lining up with TRBD1. The CDR3 is made up of 16 amino acids. V shed 3 bases, J shed 3 bases, and the junction held 5 bases outside the gene matches. Germline CDR1 ENHRY, CDR2 SYGVKD. CDR3 nucleotide sequence: TGTGCCATCAGTGATGGGACAGGGGGCAGGGACACTGAAGCTTTCTTT. This gives the protein CAISDGTGGRDTEAFF.

This clone was observed a few times. The CDR3 bases are TGTGCCTGGAGTCCCCGGGGTACGGAACCCCAGCATTTT. It encodes CAWSPRGTEPQHF. This chain uses TRBV30 with TRBJ1-5; no reliable D call. This CDR3 comprises 13 residues. Germline CDR1 GTSNPN, CDR2 SVGIG (reference sequence). The V gene lost 2 bases and the J gene lost 10 bases, with 15 bases spanning the gap.

The rearrangement links TRBV25-1 to TRBJ1-2; perhaps TRBD1 as D (6 bases). The germline gives CDR1 MGHDK, CDR2 SYGVNS. Trimming took 5 bases from V and 2 from J, leaving 6 bases between them. The CDR3 extends over 12 amino acids. The CDR3 protein is CASSTGNYGYTF. The CDR3 nucleotides read TGTGCCAGCAGTACAGGGAACTATGGCTACACCTTC.

This clone was seen repeatedly, ten times or more. The V call is TRBV6-1, the J call TRBJ2-7; 10 positions match TRBD2. The junction had 12 bases not matched to a gene; V was cut back by 4 bases and J by 0 bases. Germline loops: CDR1 MNHNS, CDR2 SASEGT. The CDR3 sequence is 18 residues long. CDR3: CASSASGRNVGGSYEQYF. CDR3 sequence (DNA): TGTGCCAGCAGTGCTAGCGGGAGAAATGTTGGGGGCTCCTACGAGCAGTACTTC.

The V gene is TRBV7-9, the J gene TRBJ2-5; D ambiguous. V lost 6 bases and J lost 5, with 4 bases in between. There are 10 residues in the CDR3. CDR1 SEHNR and CDR2 FQNEAQ come from the germline V gene (reference sequence). The DNA for the CDR3 is TGTGCCAGCAGGGGCGAGACCCAGTACTTC. It encodes CASRGETQYF.

The chain couples TRBV25-1 to TRBJ2-7; D is possibly TRBD2 (5 bases). CDR3 length: 14 residues. Germline V lookup: CDR1 MGHDK, CDR2 SYGVNS. V dropped 1 base and J dropped 1 base, with 8 bases sitting between them. CDR3 in DNA: TGTGCCAGCAGTGAATTACGGGGTTCCTACGAGCAGTACTTC. Translated: CASSELRGSYEQYF.

V and J are TRBV6-2 or TRBV6-3 and TRBJ1-2; the D is unclear. The CDR3 length is 16 residues. CDR1 is MNHEY, CDR2 SVGEGT, per germline. V lost 5 bases to trimming and J lost 2 bases, with 18 bases between them. CDR3 coding DNA: TGTGCCAGCAGTGACCGGAGGCAGATCGGCAACTATGGCTACACCTTC. It encodes CASSDRRQIGNYGYTF.

J is TRBJ2-2 and V is TRBV11-3; unclear D gene. From germline, CDR1 is SGHNT and CDR2 YENEEA. Deletions cut 4 bases from V and 4 bases from J, with 22 bases between. The CDR3 sequence is 18 residues long. The CDR3 region is CASSSLPRHDSVTGELFF. The CDR3 DNA sequence: TGTGCCAGCAGCTCACTGCCCAGACACGATTCGGTCACCGGGGAGCTGTTTTTT. The whole variable domain, filled in from reference TRBV11-3 and TRBJ2-2, reads EAGVVQSPRYKIIEKKQPVAFWCNPISGHNTLYWYLQNLGQGPELLIRYENEEAVDDSQLPKDRFSAERLKGVDSTLKIQPAELGDSAVYLCASSSLPRHDSVTGELFFGEGSRLTVL.

The chain carries TRBV11-3 and TRBJ2-7, with 12 positions matching TRBD2. Trimming cost V 5 bases and J 11 bases; bases outside gene matches: 13. The CDR3 length is 15 residues. Germline V gene data show CDR1 as SGHNT and CDR2 as YENEEA. The CDR3 spells CASSLGPTSGSVEYF. The CDR3 coding sequence is TGTGCCAGCAGCCTGGGACCGACTAGCGGGAGTGTAGAGTACTTC.

The V and J genes are TRBV18 and TRBJ1-1; 7 bases match TRBD1. The CDR3 runs to 15 residues. Germline V gives CDR1 KGHSH, CDR2 LQKENI. V gave up 3 bases and J gave up 0 bases; unmatched junction bases: 4. Written as DNA, the CDR3 is TGTGCCAGCTCACCTCCGGACAGGTTGAACACTGAAGCTTTCTTT. Translated: CASSPPDRLNTEAFF. Full variable domain (outside the CDR3, taken from reference TRBV18 and TRBJ1-1): NAGVMQNPRHLVRRRGQEARLRCSPMKGHSHVYWYRQLPEEGLKFMVYLQKENIIDESGMPKERFSAEFPKEGPSILRIQQVVRGDSAAYFCASSPPDRLNTEAFFGQGTRLTVV.

The chain has TRBV11-2 and TRBJ1-1; no clear D. The CDR3 sequence is 11 residues long. Looked up from germline, CDR1 is SGHAT and CDR2 is FQNNGV. V lost 5 bases and J 7 bases, leaving 8 bases between the germline ends. The CDR3: CASSPRFEAFF. The CDR3 DNA is TGTGCCAGCAGCCCCCGGTTTGAAGCTTTCTTT.

This rearrangement joins TRBV11-2 to TRBJ2-1; 11 bases align to TRBD1. The germline V gene has CDR1 SGHAT and CDR2 FQNNGV. The CDR3 is 11 amino acids. V lost 5 bases and J lost 15; bases outside the gene matches: 3. The CDR3 protein is CASSGTGGWFF. In DNA form, the CDR3 reads TGTGCCAGCAGCGGGACAGGGGGGTGGTTCTTC.

The V gene is TRBV11-2, the J gene TRBJ2-2; TRBD2 might be the D (6 bases). This CDR3 contains 14 residues. V was cut by 6 bases and J by 4 bases, with 12 bases left in between. From germline, CDR1 is SGHAT and CDR2 FQNNGV. The CDR3, as DNA: TGTGCCAGCAGACGGAGGGGCGGCACCGGGGAGCTGTTTTTT. Translation: CASRRRGGTGELFF.

The gene calls are TRBV7-9 and TRBJ1-5, with a possible D match to TRBD1 (5 bases). Germline assignment: CDR1 SEHNR and CDR2 FQNEAQ (reference sequence). This CDR3 is 14 amino acids long. The V end was cut by 5 bases, the J end by 10 bases, with 18 bases between. The CDR3 DNA sequence: TGTGCCAGCAGCGCTGGGGGGGAGTTAAAACCCCAGCATTTT. Translated: CASSAGGELKPQHF.

This chain uses TRBV6-1 with TRBJ2-5; D possibly corresponds to TRBD1 (5 bases). Germline CDR1 MNHNS, CDR2 SASEGT. V lost 1 base, J lost 0 bases, and 9 bases lay in between. The length of the CDR3 is 15 residues. The CDR3 coding sequence is TGTGCCAGCAGTGAAGGGGGCCGGGACCAAGAGACCCAGTACTTC. Encoded protein: CASSEGGRDQETQYF.

This chain uses TRBV30 with TRBJ2-7, with no clear D. Per germline, CDR1 GTSNPN and CDR2 SVGIG (reference sequence). The CDR3 contains 12 residues. V lost 6 bases and J lost 3, with 12 bases in between. CDR3 loop: CACGSIDYEQYF. CDR3 coding DNA: TGTGCCTGCGGTAGCATAGACTACGAGCAGTACTTC.

Here the CDR3 DNA reads TGCAGCGCCAAGACAGGGGGAAGGAACACTGAAGCTTTCTTT. Translated: CSAKTGGRNTEAFF. The chain has TRBV29-1 and TRBJ1-1; 9 nucleotides align to TRBD1. V shed 7 bases, J shed 1 base, and the junction held 7 bases outside the gene matches. Per germline, CDR1 SQVTM and CDR2 ANQGSEA. This CDR3 spans 14 amino acids.

The chain couples TRBV9 to TRBJ2-5; the match to TRBD2 covers 11 bases. Losses at the gene ends were 9 bases for V and 4 bases for J; bases not matched to a gene: 5. This CDR3 region has 13 residues. The V gene's germline CDR1 is SGDLS and CDR2 YYNGEE. The chain's CDR3 is CAKTLAGVETQYF. The CDR3 region has the DNA TGTGCCAAAACACTAGCGGGAGTAGAGACCCAGTACTTC.

V usage is TRBV19 and J usage is TRBJ1-1; the D gene is possibly TRBD1 (6 bases). Trimming took off 9 bases at V and 0 bases at J, with 8 bases between the two ends. The CDR3 totals 12 residues. Per germline, CDR1 LNHDA and CDR2 SQIVND (reference sequence). The CDR3 here is CASGQLNTEAFF. The CDR3 coding sequence is TGTGCCAGCGGACAGTTGAACACTGAAGCTTTCTTT. The variable domain in full, completed from reference TRBV19 and TRBJ1-1, reads DGGITQSPKYLFRKEGQNVTLSCEQNLNHDAMYWYRQDPGQGLRLIYYSQIVNDFQKGDIAEGYSVSREKKESFPLTVTSAQKNPTAFYLCASGQLNTEAFFGQGTRLTVV.

J is TRBJ2-3 and V is TRBV5-1; 9 bases map to TRBD2. After removal of 4 bases from V and 0 bases from J, the junction contained 3 bases not matched to a gene. Germline lookup yields CDR1 SGHRS and CDR2 YFSETQ. The length of the CDR3 is 15 residues. The CDR3 protein is CASSIGLASTDTQYF. The CDR3 region has the DNA TGCGCCAGCAGCATAGGACTAGCGAGCACAGATACGCAGTATTTT.

The gene calls are TRBV2 and TRBJ1-5; the D gene is possibly TRBD1 (5 bases). CDR1 and CDR2 from the germline V gene are SNHLY and FYNNEI. The CDR3 extends over 16 amino acids. V shed 3 bases and J shed 4 bases, with 16 bases lying between them. CDR3 loop: CASSEGGRRLNQPQHF. The DNA of the CDR3 is TGTGCCAGCAGTGAGGGGGGAAGGAGGCTGAATCAGCCCCAGCATTTT. The whole variable domain, remainder taken from reference TRBV2 and TRBJ1-5, is EPEVTQTPSHQVTQMGQEVILRCVPISNHLYFYWYRQILGQKVEFLVSFYNNEISEKSEIFDDQFSVERPDGSNFTLKIRSTKLEDSAMYFCASSEGGRRLNQPQHFGDGTRLSIL.

The chain uses TRBV30 and TRBJ2-7, with 10 bases matching TRBD1. This CDR3 comprises 13 residues. Looked up from germline, CDR1 is GTSNPN and CDR2 is SVGIG (reference sequence). Unmatched junction bases numbered 7, after V lost 5 bases and J lost 6 bases. DNA for the CDR3: TGTGCCTGGGTCGGGGACAGGGGCTCCGAGCAGTACTTC. Its protein product is CAWVGDRGSEQYF.

The rearrangement links TRBV6-6 to TRBJ2-3; 8 nucleotides line up with TRBD2. CDR3 length equals 15 residues. V gave up 2 bases and J gave up 6 bases; unmatched junction bases: 7. Germline CDR1 is MNHNY and CDR2 is SVGAGI (reference sequence). The CDR3 loop is CASSYGGGRYDTQYF. CDR3 nucleotides: TGTGCCAGCAGTTACGGGGGCGGGAGGTACGATACGCAGTATTTT.

This clone was detected a few times. The rearrangement joins TRBV25-1 to TRBJ1-4, with unresolved D. This CDR3 comprises 16 residues. V dropped 3 bases and J dropped 0 bases, with 11 bases sitting between them. Germline values: CDR1 MGHDK, CDR2 SYGVNS. CDR3 coding DNA: TGTGCCAGCAGTGATGGGCGGGGAACAACTAATGAAAAACTGTTTTTT. Its protein is CASSDGRGTTNEKLFF.

The V and J genes are TRBV11-2 and TRBJ2-1, with TRBD2 matching 9 bases. V gave up 9 bases and J gave up 8 bases; unmatched junction bases: 5. The germline CDR1 and CDR2 sequences are SGHAT and FQNNGV. This CDR3 region has 12 residues. In DNA, the CDR3 is TGTGCCAGTAGCGGGAGAATCGATGAGCAGTTCTTC. Translated, it gives CASSGRIDEQFF.

The chain combines TRBV6-5 with TRBJ2-7; D not certain. CDR1 is MNHEY, CDR2 SVGAGI, per germline. This CDR3 is built from 14 residues. The V end was cut by 6 bases, the J end by 3 bases, with 15 bases between. CDR3 DNA sequence: TGTGCCAGCAGGCCCTTTTCGAGGAGCTACGAGCAGTACTTC. It yields the protein CASRPFSRSYEQYF.

In nucleotides, the CDR3 is TGTGCCAGCAGTTCGACAGAAGTCTATGGCTACACCTTC. Translation: CASSSTEVYGYTF. This rearrangement joins TRBV12-3 or TRBV12-4 to TRBJ1-2; maybe TRBD1 (5 bases). The V end was cut by 4 bases, the J end by 4 bases, with 10 bases between. This CDR3 region has 13 residues.

The genes are TRBV29-1 and TRBJ2-7, with D unresolved. CDR3 length: 12 residues. Germline V CDR1 and CDR2: SQVTM, ANQGSEA. The CDR3, as DNA: TGCAGTGTCAGGCCACGGAACTACGAGCAGTACTTC. Protein product: CSVRPRNYEQYF.